The 2 T cell receptor beta chains below were found in one sample sequenced in a study of blood T cell repertoires in COVID-19. Profiled with immunoSEQ multiplex PCR; TCRdb holds only in-frame clones, not every one. The sample includes 350,000 or so clones, about 87% of them seen just once. Sample: peripheral blood. These receptors all stem from a woman aged 25 to 39 with COVID-19, enrolled during active disease.

This clone was counted a few times. The genes are TRBV20-1 and TRBJ2-2, with D tentatively TRBD2 (5 bases). The CDR3 length is 14 residues. The V and J ends lost 3 bases and 0 bases respectively, with 8 bases between them. Germline CDR1 reads DFQATT; CDR2 reads SNEGSKA (reference sequence). CDR3 sequence (DNA): TGCAGTGCTAGTCCGGGATCGAACACCGGGGAGCTGTTTTTT. Encoded protein: CSASPGSNTGELFF.

V usage is TRBV12-3 or TRBV12-4 and J usage is TRBJ2-2; tentatively, D is TRBD1 (6 bases). Trimming stripped 6 bases from V and 7 bases from J, with 12 bases between. This CDR3 has 13 amino acids. The CDR3 DNA follows: TGTGCCAGCAGCCCTTCAGGGGTCGGGGAGCTGTTTTTT. Translation: CASSPSGVGELFF.